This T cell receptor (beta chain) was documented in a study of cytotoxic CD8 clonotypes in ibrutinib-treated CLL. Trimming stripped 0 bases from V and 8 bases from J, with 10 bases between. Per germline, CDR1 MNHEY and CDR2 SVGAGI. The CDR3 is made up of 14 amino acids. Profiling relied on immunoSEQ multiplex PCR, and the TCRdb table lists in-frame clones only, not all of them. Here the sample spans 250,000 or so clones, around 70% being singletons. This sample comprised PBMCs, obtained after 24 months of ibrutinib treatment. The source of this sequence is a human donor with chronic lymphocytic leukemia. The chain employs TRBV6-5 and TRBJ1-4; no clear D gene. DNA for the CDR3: TGTGCCAGCAGTTACTCTTATCGTTCCGAAAAACTGTTTTTT. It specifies CASSYSYRSEKLFF.